The 2 T cell receptor beta chains given below trace back to one sample, sequenced in a study of vaccination effects on CD4 cells after COVID-19. Antigen-specific CD4+ T cells were expanded with viral peptide pools in the ViraFEST assay before sequencing. Culture lasted about 10 days before CD4+ T cell isolation. Testing of the vaccine recipients showed negative nucleocapsid antibodies and no prior SARS-CoV-2 infection. The protocol was immunoSEQ multiplex PCR, while the TCRdb copy is restricted to in-frame clones and leaves out a portion. Counted here are about 68,000 clones, under 90% occurring once; the ten biggest clones make up 10% to 15%. Their specific antigens are unknown. This material consisted of CD4+ T cells from PBMCs cultured with SARS-CoV-2 spike peptides, taken before COVID-19 vaccination. These receptors all stem from a human donor who received a COVID-19 vaccine.

This chain links TRBV28 with TRBJ1-1; TRBD1 might be the D (5 bases). From germline, CDR1 is MDHEN and CDR2 SYDVKM. Trimming stripped 3 bases from V and 0 bases from J, with 8 bases between. This CDR3 is built from 14 residues. The chain's CDR3 is CASSLGGMNTEAFF. Here the CDR3 DNA reads TGTGCCAGCAGTTTGGGGGGAATGAACACTGAAGCTTTCTTT.

The rearrangement links TRBV7-2 to TRBJ1-1; maybe TRBD1 (5 bases). CDR1 and CDR2 (germline): SGHTA, FQGNSA. The CDR3 runs 14 residues. Trimming stripped 3 bases from V and 4 bases from J, with 12 bases between. DNA of the CDR3: TGTGCCAGCAGCTTTCTCAGGGAGGCCACTGAAGCTTTCTTT. Translated, it gives CASSFLREATEAFF.